This T cell receptor (beta chain) was documented in a study of identical twins. Study-wide results and limits: In zero-insertion analyses, partial confounding could arise from invariant MAIT and iNKT cells.

The cDNA had a unique molecular identifier and a template-switch universal primer site. TCRdb reprocessed the 5' RACE reads with MiXCR, giving one entry per CDR3 protein. Here the sample spans under 450,000 distinct CDR3 sequences, around 20% being singletons. In regard to this clonotype: Its antigen is undetermined. The junction does not match germline at one end; this may be a read error.

The CDR3 has 14 residues. CDR1 and CDR2 (germline): MNHNS, SASEGT. The source material was naive T cells sorted from blood. This clonotype was sampled from a man aged 50-60 years in good health. The chain combines TRBV6-1 with TRBJ2-1; D gene uncertain. The CDR3: CTSSPSIQSNEQFF. As DNA, the CDR3 is TGTACCAGCAGCCCATCCATCCAGTCTAATGAGCAGTTCTTC.